Listed below are T cell receptor beta chains from one sample, sequenced in a study of CD8+CD57+ T cells in acquired aplastic anemia. TCRdb redid the calling of the reads with MiXCR, one entry per CDR3 protein. Seen here are hundreds of thousands of distinct CDR3 sequences, around 46% observed once, and the top ten hold about 7.8%. Sequenced material: sorted CD4+, CD8+, or CD8+CD57+ T cells (not recorded which) from PBMCs. The origin of the receptors is a human donor with aplastic anemia. CDR3s include the opening cysteine and the closing phenylalanine or tryptophan. The D gene is left open where the match is weak. Clone size, where shown, is once, few, many, or a class for clones that have expanded.

J: TRBJ2-5; D: TRBD2; V: TRBV5-5; size: -; CDR3: CASSSDGGAGETQYF; DNA: TGTGCCAGCAGCTCGGACGGGGGGGCGGGGGAGACCCAGTACTTC
J: TRBJ1-6; D: TRBD1; V: TRBV5-1; size: many; CDR3: CASSLGHGDRSHNSPLHF; DNA: TGCGCCAGCAGCTTGGGACATGGGGACAGGAGCCATAATTCACCCCTCCACTTT
J: TRBJ1-2; D: -; V: TRBV9; size: many; CDR3: CASSGLTDWGYGYTF; DNA: TGTGCCAGCAGCGGCCTCACTGATTGGGGCTATGGCTACACCTTC
J: TRBJ1-6; D: -; V: TRBV15; size: -; CDR3: CATSRDPGSPLHF; DNA: TGTGCCACTAGCAGAGATCCGGGTTCACCCCTCCACTTT
J: TRBJ2-1; D: -; V: TRBV7-9; size: -; CDR3: CASSLKGGNPYNEQFF; DNA: TGTGCCAGCAGTTTAAAAGGCGGTAACCCCTACAATGAGCAGTTCTTC
J: TRBJ1-5; D: TRBD1; V: TRBV20-1; size: many; CDR3: CSARALDRGNSNQPQHF; DNA: TGCAGTGCTAGAGCCCTGGACAGGGGCAATAGCAATCAGCCCCAGCATTTT
J: TRBJ2-1; D: TRBD1; V: TRBV9; size: -; CDR3: CASIDIRDRGTNEQFF; DNA: TGTGCCAGCATCGACATACGGGACAGGGGAACCAATGAGCAGTTCTTC
J: TRBJ2-3; D: TRBD2; V: TRBV7-8; size: medium-sized; CDR3: CASSLELGLAGVASTDTQYF; DNA: TGTGCCAGCAGCTTAGAGTTGGGGCTAGCGGGAGTAGCTAGCACAGATACGCAGTATTTT
J: TRBJ2-7; D: TRBD2; V: TRBV19; size: many; CDR3: CASSEAGAFYEQYF; DNA: TGTGCCAGTAGTGAAGCGGGAGCCTTTTACGAGCAGTACTTC
J: TRBJ2-7; D: TRBD2; V: TRBV19; size: many; CDR3: CASSIGLAGDIYEQYF; DNA: TGTGCCAGTAGTATAGGGCTAGCGGGGGACATCTACGAGCAGTACTTC
J: TRBJ2-2; D: TRBD2; V: TRBV20-1; size: -; CDR3: CSARDPSTSGFDTGELFF; DNA: TGCAGTGCTAGAGACCCCTCGACTAGCGGGTTTGACACCGGGGAGCTGTTTTTT